Below, 26 T cell receptor beta chains from the same sample are listed, as sequenced in a study of cytomegalovirus exposure and HLA in healthy donors. It was with 60 Vbeta and 13 Jbeta primers that the PCR ran. Clones were read by immunoSEQ multiplex PCR, and TCRdb kept only the in-frame ones, dropping some. The sample holds 100,000 to 140,000 clones, approximately 74% seen once. Sample: PBMCs. These TCRs come from a woman between 35 and 50 years old in good health and CMV-seropositive.

There are a few counts of this clone. The chain recombines TRBV4-1 with TRBJ1-6; D is unresolved. V was trimmed by 0 bases and J by 5 bases, leaving 8 bases between them. This CDR3 has 15 amino acids. Per the germline V gene, CDR1 is MGHRA and CDR2 is YSYEKL. This CDR3 reads CASSQEESDNSPLHF. Written as DNA, the CDR3 is TGCGCCAGCAGCCAAGAGGAGAGTGATAATTCACCCCTCCACTTT.

This rearrangement joins TRBV11-3 to TRBJ2-2; 9 nucleotides line up with TRBD1. Germline assignment: CDR1 SGHNT and CDR2 YENEEA. The CDR3 is 15 residues long. J lost 6 bases, V lost 3 bases, and 5 bases had no gene match. The CDR3 nucleotides read TGTGCCAGCAGCTTGCAACAGGGGGCGCCCGGGGAGCTGTTTTTT. Its protein product is CASSLQQGAPGELFF.

The V call is TRBV5-1, the J call TRBJ1-1, with a possible D match to TRBD1 (6 bases). This CDR3 has 19 amino acids. Germline V CDR1 and CDR2: SGHRS, YFSETQ. V was clipped by 3 bases and J by 0 bases, with 24 bases between them. The CDR3 coding sequence is TGCGCCAGCAGCTCCACCAAAGCTACACAGGGAGCTGTGAACACTGAAGCTTTCTTT. This gives the protein CASSSTKATQGAVNTEAFF.

The CDR3 bases are TGCGCCAGCAGCTCGGGACTAGCGAGCACCGGGGAGCTGTTTTTT. Protein product: CASSSGLASTGELFF. This chain uses TRBV5-1 with TRBJ2-2; 10 bases are shared with TRBD2. There are 15 residues in the CDR3. The J segment lost 4 bases and the V segment lost 3 bases, leaving 3 bases of the junction unmatched. The germline V gene encodes CDR1 SGHRS and CDR2 YFSETQ.

The V and J genes are TRBV7-2 and TRBJ2-7; 8 bases match TRBD1. The junction had 9 bases not matched to a gene; V was cut back by 5 bases and J by 0 bases. The CDR3 consists of 16 residues. Looked up from germline, CDR1 is SGHTA and CDR2 is FQGNSA. The CDR3 region has the DNA TGTGCCAGCAGCCCTTGGACAGGGCCGAGCTCCTACGAGCAGTACTTC. As protein: CASSPWTGPSSYEQYF.

This chain connects TRBV4-2 to TRBJ2-7, with TRBD1 as a possible D gene (6 bases). Germline V gives CDR1 LGHNA, CDR2 YNFKEQ. V shed 1 base and J shed 0 bases, with 16 bases lying between them. This CDR3 region has 17 residues. This CDR3 reads CASSQAMRQEFSYEQYF. The CDR3 region has the DNA TGTGCCAGCAGCCAAGCGATGAGACAGGAGTTCTCCTACGAGCAGTACTTC.

This clone was counted only a few times. CDR3: CASSEAPGQGNQPQHF. CDR3 sequence (DNA): TGTGCCAGCAGTGAAGCCCCGGGACAGGGAAATCAGCCCCAGCATTTT. This chain links TRBV6-1 with TRBJ1-5, with 9 positions matching TRBD1. V trimming: 0 bases; J trimming: 4 bases; junction bases outside the gene matches: 4. CDR3 length equals 16 residues. From germline, CDR1 is MNHNS and CDR2 SASEGT.

The chain links TRBV19 to TRBJ1-5; maybe TRBD1 (5 bases). The V gene's germline CDR1 is LNHDA and CDR2 SQIVND (reference sequence). This CDR3 has 15 amino acids. The ends were cut back, 5 bases at V and 7 bases at J, with 18 bases in the middle. The CDR3, as DNA: TGTGCCAGTAGTCGACTAAGGGACTTCAAACAGCCCCAGCATTTT. Residues: CASSRLRDFKQPQHF.

J is TRBJ1-6 and V is TRBV6-5; unclear D gene. CDR1 is MNHEY, CDR2 SVGAGI, per germline. This CDR3 is built from 16 residues. V was clipped by 0 bases and J by 2 bases, with 8 bases between them. The CDR3 protein is CASSYSRPTYNSPLHF. The CDR3 nucleotides read TGTGCCAGCAGTTACTCGCGCCCCACCTATAATTCACCCCTCCACTTT.

The chain combines TRBV19 with TRBJ2-1, with D unresolved. Looked up from germline, CDR1 is LNHDA and CDR2 is SQIVND (reference sequence). V shed 1 base and J shed 3 bases, with 4 bases lying between them. This CDR3 has 13 amino acids. DNA of the CDR3: TGTGCCAGTAGTATAGCTGTCTACAATGAGCAGTTCTTC. Translation: CASSIAVYNEQFF.

The chain joins TRBV4-1 to TRBJ2-1, with 7 positions matching TRBD1. This CDR3 is built from 15 residues. The ends lost 4 bases at V and 5 bases at J; junction bases unmatched: 8. CDR1 and CDR2 (germline): MGHRA, YSYEKL. In DNA form, the CDR3 reads TGCGCCAGCAGCCCCCCGGGACAGTATAACAATGAGCAGTTCTTC. As protein: CASSPPGQYNNEQFF.

The V and J genes are TRBV30 and TRBJ2-3, with D perhaps matching TRBD1 (7 bases). Germline V CDR1 and CDR2: GTSNPN, SVGIG (reference sequence). The CDR3 contains 15 residues. V was pared by 7 bases and J by 6 bases, with 23 bases between. The chain's CDR3 is CAYQTGSNGGDTQYF. The CDR3 nucleotides read TGTGCCTACCAGACAGGGTCAAATGGGGGGGATACGCAGTATTTT.

This clone was detected once. The V call is TRBV7-9, the J call TRBJ2-1; D may be TRBD2 (6 bases). Germline V lookup: CDR1 SEHNR, CDR2 FQNEAQ (reference sequence). Trimming pared 7 bases from V and 2 bases from J, leaving 21 bases between. The CDR3 sequence is 17 residues long. The CDR3, as DNA: TGTGCCAGCATCCCTTTTCTCTTGGCGGGGACCTACAATGAGCAGTTCTTC. As protein: CASIPFLLAGTYNEQFF.

The chain uses TRBV5-1 and TRBJ2-5; 8 bases fit TRBD1. Germline V gives CDR1 SGHRS, CDR2 YFSETQ. The CDR3 contains 14 residues. Trimming cost V 0 bases and J 5 bases; bases outside gene matches: 3. For the CDR3, the DNA is TGCGCCAGCAGCTTGGGGACAGGGAGGGAGACCCAGTACTTC. Protein: CASSLGTGRETQYF.

The gene calls are TRBV4-3 and TRBJ2-7; TRBD1 is a possible D gene (6 bases). Germline CDR1 is LGHNA and CDR2 is YSLEER. V was shortened by 4 bases and J by 3 bases, with 19 bases between the two germline ends. The CDR3 consists of 16 residues. The CDR3 DNA reads TGCGCCAGCAGCCCGACAGGAAGTGGGCGGGTCTACGAGCAGTACTTC. It codes for CASSPTGSGRVYEQYF.

The V call is TRBV6-5, the J call TRBJ1-1; TRBD1 is a possible D gene (6 bases). The CDR3 sequence is 13 residues long. Germline lookup yields CDR1 MNHEY and CDR2 SVGAGI. V lost 11 bases and J lost 5, with 18 bases in between. The chain's CDR3 is CAVSGVARTEAFF. The CDR3 region has the DNA TGTGCCGTGTCAGGGGTGGCTAGGACTGAAGCTTTCTTT.

The chain joins TRBV5-5 to TRBJ1-2; TRBD1 matches at 9 bases. J gave up 3 bases and V 0 bases, and 3 bases lay outside the gene matches. CDR1 and CDR2 (germline): SGHKS, YYEKEE (reference sequence). The CDR3 spans 15 residues. The CDR3 DNA reads TGTGCCAGCAGCTTGGGACAGGGGGGATACTATGGCTACACCTTC. Protein: CASSLGQGGYYGYTF.

The count of this clone is one. V and J are TRBV30 and TRBJ1-5; no firm D call. Germline CDR1 reads GTSNPN; CDR2 reads SVGIG (reference sequence). V gave up 3 bases and J gave up 6 bases, with 12 bases separating them. The CDR3 is made up of 13 amino acids. Here the CDR3 reads CAWRKSSLQPQHF. CDR3 DNA sequence: TGTGCCTGGAGGAAAAGTTCACTTCAGCCCCAGCATTTT.

The rearrangement links TRBV25-1 to TRBJ1-1, with 8 bases that match TRBD1. The CDR3 runs 14 residues. Germline-derived CDR1 and CDR2 are MGHDK and SYGVNS. Unmatched junction bases numbered 6, after V lost 5 bases and J lost 4 bases. The CDR3 DNA sequence: TGTGCCAGCAGTCCAGGGGGCCGGGGCACTGAAGCTTTCTTT. As protein: CASSPGGRGTEAFF.

The chain joins TRBV4-2 to TRBJ2-5; a weak D match, TRBD1 (6 bases). This CDR3 is 14 amino acids long. Trimming left V 1 base short and J 8 bases short, with 14 bases between. The germline V gene encodes CDR1 LGHNA and CDR2 YNFKEQ. In DNA, the CDR3 is TGTGCCAGCAGCCAAGGGAGCAACAGGGATACCCAGTACTTC. As protein: CASSQGSNRDTQYF.

This clone was observed a few times. V gene TRBV5-1 combines with J gene TRBJ2-5, with TRBD1 matching 9 bases. CDR3 length equals 15 residues. Germline V gives CDR1 SGHRS, CDR2 YFSETQ. The V segment lost 2 bases and the J segment 5 bases; nucleotides outside the gene matches: 7. The CDR3 DNA reads TGCGCCAGCAGCTTTCCGGGACAGGGTCATGAGACCCAGTACTTC. This translates into CASSFPGQGHETQYF.

This chain links TRBV2 with TRBJ1-5, with D perhaps TRBD1 (6 bases). The CDR3 covers 15 residues. Trimming removed 5 bases from V and 7 bases from J, with 18 bases in between. The germline gives CDR1 SNHLY, CDR2 FYNNEI. In nucleotides, the CDR3 is TGTGCCAGCAGTCCAAGTAGGGGCAGGGGACAGCCCCAGCATTTT. This encodes CASSPSRGRGQPQHF.

Only one count was recorded for this clone. The chain is built from TRBV5-8 and TRBJ1-6; 9 nucleotides match TRBD1. CDR1 is SGHTS and CDR2 is YDEGEE in the germline V gene. The CDR3 spans 18 residues. With 3 bases clipped from V and 6 bases from J, the junction kept 13 bases outside the gene matches. CDR3 region: CASSSGTGIRFSNSPLHF. The CDR3 region has the DNA TGTGCCAGCAGCTCAGGGACAGGGATAAGGTTCTCTAATTCACCCCTCCACTTT. Drawing the rest from reference TRBV5-8 and TRBJ1-6, the complete variable domain is EAGVTQSPTHLIKTRGQQATLRCSPISGHTSVYWYQQALGLGLQFLLWYDEGEERNRGNFPPRFSGRQFPNYSSELNVNALELEDSALYLCASSSGTGIRFSNSPLHFGNGTRLTVT.

The V and J genes are TRBV5-4 and TRBJ2-5, with 9 nucleotides matching TRBD2. The length of the CDR3 is 16 residues. V was pared by 4 bases and J by 0 bases, with 7 bases of the junction left unmatched. Germline CDR1 reads SGHNT; CDR2 reads YYREEE (reference sequence). The CDR3 protein is CASSTPTSGNQETQYF. The DNA for the CDR3 is TGTGCCAGCAGCACACCGACTAGCGGAAACCAAGAGACCCAGTACTTC.

A few counts support this clone. CDR3 sequence (DNA): TGTGCCTTCCAACGAAGCGGGGGGCGTACCGGGGAGCTGTTTTTT. Translated: CAFQRSGGRTGELFF. The V call is TRBV30, the J call TRBJ2-2, with 9 bases matching TRBD2. Germline-derived CDR1 and CDR2 are GTSNPN and SVGIG (reference sequence). V was pared by 7 bases and J by 5 bases, with 11 bases of the junction left unmatched. The CDR3 consists of 15 residues.

The chain recombines TRBV10-1 with TRBJ2-2; unclear D gene. CDR3 length: 16 residues. The V gene's germline CDR1 is WNHNN and CDR2 SYGVQD (reference sequence). With 4 bases removed from V and 2 bases from J, the gap between germline ends came to 14 bases. CDR3 DNA: TGCGCCAGCAGTGGTGCAAAACAGACCAACACCGGGGAGCTGTTTTTT. It encodes CASSGAKQTNTGELFF.